The T cell receptor (beta chain) under discussion was sequenced for a study of Graves' ophthalmopathy and Graves' hyperthyroidism. A duration under 3 months, NOSPECS ≥4, CAS ≥3 and moderate-to-severe activity characterized the donors with ophthalmopathy. This CDR3 region has 13 residues. Germline assignment: CDR1 GTSNPN and CDR2 SVGIG (reference sequence). V shed 4 bases and J 2 bases; nucleotides not matched to a gene: 4. In its sample, this clonotype was seen many times. From RNA, the CDR3 regions of TCR beta chains were amplified and sequenced. Second-round multiplex PCR followed a first-round RT-PCR using HTBI primers. TCRdb processed the multiplex PCR reads anew with MiXCR; each CDR3 protein has one entry. This table has about half a million distinct CDR3 sequences, around 15% appearing once.

This chain uses TRBV30 with TRBJ1-1, with 7 bases matching TRBD1. The sequenced sample consisted of blood. This TCR derives from a woman aged 25 to 39 with Graves' ophthalmopathy. Here the CDR3 reads CAWNRDSNTEAFF. CDR3 in DNA: TGTGCCTGGAACCGGGACAGCAACACTGAAGCTTTCTTT.